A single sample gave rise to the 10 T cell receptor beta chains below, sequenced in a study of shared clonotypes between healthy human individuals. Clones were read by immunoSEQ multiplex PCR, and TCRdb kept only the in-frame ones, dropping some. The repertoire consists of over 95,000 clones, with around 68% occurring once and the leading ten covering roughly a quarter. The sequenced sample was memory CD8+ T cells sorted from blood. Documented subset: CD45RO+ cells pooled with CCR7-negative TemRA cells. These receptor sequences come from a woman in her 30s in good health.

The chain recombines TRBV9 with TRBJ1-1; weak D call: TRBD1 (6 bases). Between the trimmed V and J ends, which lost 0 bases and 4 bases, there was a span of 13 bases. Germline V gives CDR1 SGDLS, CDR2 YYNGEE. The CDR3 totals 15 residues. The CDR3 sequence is CASSVDPGASTEAFF. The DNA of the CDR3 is TGTGCCAGCAGCGTAGATCCGGGGGCTAGCACTGAAGCTTTCTTT.

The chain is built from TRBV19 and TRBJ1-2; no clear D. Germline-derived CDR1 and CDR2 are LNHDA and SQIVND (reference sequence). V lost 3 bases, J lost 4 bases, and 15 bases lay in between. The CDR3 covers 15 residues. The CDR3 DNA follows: TGTGCCAGTAGTATCCTAATCAACCAGGCCTATGGCTACACCTTC. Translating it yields CASSILINQAYGYTF.

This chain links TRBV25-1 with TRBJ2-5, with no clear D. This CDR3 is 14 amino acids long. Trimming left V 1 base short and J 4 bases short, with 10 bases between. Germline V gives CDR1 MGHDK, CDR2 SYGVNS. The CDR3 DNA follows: TGTGCCAGCAGTGAATTTTCCGCCGGAGAGACCCAGTACTTC. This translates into CASSEFSAGETQYF.

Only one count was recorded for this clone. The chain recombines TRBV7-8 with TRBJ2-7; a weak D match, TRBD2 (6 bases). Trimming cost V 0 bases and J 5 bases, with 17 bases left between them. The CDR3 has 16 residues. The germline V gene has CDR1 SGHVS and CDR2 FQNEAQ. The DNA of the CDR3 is TGTGCCAGCAGCTTAGCGCCTCTCTTCGGGAGAAACGAGCAGTACTTC. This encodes CASSLAPLFGRNEQYF.

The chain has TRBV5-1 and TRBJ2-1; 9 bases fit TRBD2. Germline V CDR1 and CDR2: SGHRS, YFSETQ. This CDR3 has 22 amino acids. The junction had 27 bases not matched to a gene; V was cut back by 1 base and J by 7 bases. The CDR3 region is CASSLTVIAGVTASLRSNEQFF. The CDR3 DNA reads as TGCGCCAGCAGCTTGACGGTAATAGCGGGAGTTACAGCGTCTTTACGTTCAAATGAGCAGTTCTTC.

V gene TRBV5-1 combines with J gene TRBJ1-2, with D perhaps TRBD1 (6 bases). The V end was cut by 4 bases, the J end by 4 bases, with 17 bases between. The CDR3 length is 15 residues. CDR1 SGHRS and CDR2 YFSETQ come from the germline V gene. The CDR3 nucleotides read TGCGCCAGCAGCGCCTCCGGGGGGCCACCCTATGGCTACACCTTC. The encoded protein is CASSASGGPPYGYTF. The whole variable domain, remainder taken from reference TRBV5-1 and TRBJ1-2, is KAGVTQTPRYLIKTRGQQVTLSCSPISGHRSVSWYQQTPGQGLQFLFEYFSETQRNKGNFPGRFSGRQFSNSRSEMNVSTLELGDSALYLCASSASGGPPYGYTFGSGTRLTVV.

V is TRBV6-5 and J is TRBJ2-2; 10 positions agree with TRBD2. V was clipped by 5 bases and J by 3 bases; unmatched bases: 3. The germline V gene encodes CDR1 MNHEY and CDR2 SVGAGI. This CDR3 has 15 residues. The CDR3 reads CASSPTSGDTGELFF. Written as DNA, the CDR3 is TGTGCCAGCAGTCCTACTAGCGGGGACACCGGGGAGCTGTTTTTT.

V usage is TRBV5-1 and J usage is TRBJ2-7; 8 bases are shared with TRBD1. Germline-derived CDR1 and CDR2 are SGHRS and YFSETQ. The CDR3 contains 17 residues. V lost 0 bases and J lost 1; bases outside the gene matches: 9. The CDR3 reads CASSLELLDRESYEQYF. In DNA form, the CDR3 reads TGCGCCAGCAGCTTGGAGCTCTTGGACAGGGAGTCCTACGAGCAGTACTTC.

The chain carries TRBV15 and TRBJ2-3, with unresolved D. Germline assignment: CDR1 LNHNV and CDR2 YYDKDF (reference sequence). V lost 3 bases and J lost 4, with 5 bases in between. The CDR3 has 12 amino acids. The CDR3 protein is CATSRVSDTQYF. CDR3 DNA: TGTGCCACCAGCAGGGTATCAGATACGCAGTATTTT.

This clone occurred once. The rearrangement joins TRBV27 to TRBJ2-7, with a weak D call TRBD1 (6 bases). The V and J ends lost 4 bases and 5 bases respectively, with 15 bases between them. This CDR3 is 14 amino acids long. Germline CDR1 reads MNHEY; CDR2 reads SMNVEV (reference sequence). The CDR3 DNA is TGTGCCAGCAGTTGGGGGCCTCTCCCTAACGAGCAGTACTTC. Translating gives CASSWGPLPNEQYF.